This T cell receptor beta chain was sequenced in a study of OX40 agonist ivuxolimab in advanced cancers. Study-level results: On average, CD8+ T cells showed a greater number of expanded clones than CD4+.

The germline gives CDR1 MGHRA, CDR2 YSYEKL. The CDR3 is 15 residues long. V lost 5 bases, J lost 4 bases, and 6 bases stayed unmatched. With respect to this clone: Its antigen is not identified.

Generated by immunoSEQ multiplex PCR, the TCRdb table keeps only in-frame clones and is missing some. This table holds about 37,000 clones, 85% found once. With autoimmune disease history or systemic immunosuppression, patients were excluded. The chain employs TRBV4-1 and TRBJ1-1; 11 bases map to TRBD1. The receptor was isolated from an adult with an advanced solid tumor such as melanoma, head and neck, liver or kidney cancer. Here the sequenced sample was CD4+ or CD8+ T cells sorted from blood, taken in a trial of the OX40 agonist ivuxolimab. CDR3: CASSKRGTGGTEAFF. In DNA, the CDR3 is TGCGCCAGCAGCAAAAGGGGGACAGGGGGCACTGAAGCTTTCTTT.